The 26 T cell receptor beta chains given below trace back to one sample, sequenced in a study of T cell changes during pregnancy in multiple sclerosis. TCRdb keeps only in-frame clones here, not all; method: immunoSEQ multiplex PCR. The top ten clones hold roughly 2.5% of a sample with about 80,000 clones, about 94% of them seen once. The sequenced sample was peripheral blood, obtained in the third trimester of pregnancy. Source of these receptors: a female donor with multiple sclerosis, enrolled in a pregnancy study.

The J gene is TRBJ1-6, the V gene TRBV9, with a possible D match to TRBD1 (6 bases). V was shortened by 4 bases and J by 10 bases, with 24 bases between the two germline ends. Germline assignment: CDR1 SGDLS and CDR2 YYNGEE. This CDR3 has 17 residues. The CDR3 loop is CASSKQGGGKERSPLHF. The CDR3 DNA is TGTGCCAGCAGCAAACAGGGCGGGGGAAAAGAAAGGTCACCCCTCCACTTT.

V gene TRBV30 combines with J gene TRBJ1-6; 8 bases agree with TRBD1. Per the germline V gene, CDR1 is GTSNPN and CDR2 is SVGIG (reference sequence). The trim removed 0 bases at V and 6 bases at J, leaving 1 base unmatched. The CDR3 is made up of 14 amino acids. As DNA, the CDR3 is TGTGCCTGGAGTGTCCAGGGGGCTAATTCACCCCTCCACTTT. It encodes CAWSVQGANSPLHF. Supplemented by reference TRBV30 and TRBJ1-6, the full variable domain reads SQTIHQWPATLVQPVGSPLSLECTVEGTSNPNLYWYRQAAGRGLQLLFYSVGIGQISSEVPQNLSASRPQDRQFILSSKKLLLSDSGFYLCAWSVQGANSPLHFGNGTRLTVT.

The V gene is TRBV27, the J gene TRBJ2-3, with 10 bases matching TRBD2. The length of the CDR3 is 15 residues. The germline V gene has CDR1 MNHEY and CDR2 SMNVEV (reference sequence). Unmatched junction bases numbered 7, after V lost 6 bases and J lost 4 bases. DNA for the CDR3: TGTGCCAGCAGGAGAGCGGGGGGGCCCCCAGATACGCAGTATTTT. Its translation is CASRRAGGPPDTQYF.

This clone was seen at least ten times. The chain recombines TRBV30 with TRBJ2-6, with D perhaps TRBD2 (5 bases). CDR3 length: 15 residues. The V end was cut by 2 bases, the J end by 1 base, with 9 bases between. Germline V gives CDR1 GTSNPN, CDR2 SVGIG (reference sequence). In DNA, the CDR3 is TGTGCCTGGAGTACACTAGGGTCTGGGGCCAACGTCCTGACTTTC. Translation: CAWSTLGSGANVLTF.

The rearrangement uses TRBV6-5 and TRBJ1-2; 7 bases map to TRBD1. The CDR3 spans 14 residues. Looked up from germline, CDR1 is MNHEY and CDR2 is SVGAGI. V shed 3 bases and J 3 bases; nucleotides not matched to a gene: 4. The CDR3 nucleotides are TGTGCCAGCAGTTATTACAGGGGAGACTATGGCTACACCTTC. Amino acid sequence: CASSYYRGDYGYTF.

This CDR3 is CASRISQGGTEAFF. The CDR3 DNA follows: TGTGCCAGCAGAATTTCTCAGGGTGGCACTGAAGCTTTCTTT. The chain carries TRBV6-5 and TRBJ1-1; possible D gene TRBD1, 5 bases. The CDR3 sequence is 14 residues long. CDR1 is MNHEY and CDR2 is SVGAGI in the germline V gene. The V end lost 6 bases, the J end lost 4 bases, and 15 bases lay between the germline ends.

This chain uses TRBV6-6 with TRBJ2-1; 9 bases are shared with TRBD2. The CDR3 is 14 residues long. Germline V CDR1 and CDR2: MNHNY, SVGAGI (reference sequence). V lost 5 bases, J lost 5 bases, and 4 bases stayed unmatched. The CDR3 nucleotides are TGTGCCAGCAGTAGAGCGGGGGGAAACAATGAGCAGTTCTTC. Translated, it gives CASSRAGGNNEQFF.

The chain recombines TRBV5-6 with TRBJ1-6, with 8 bases lining up with TRBD1. V trimming: 4 bases; J trimming: 7 bases; junction bases outside the gene matches: 7. The CDR3 is made up of 15 amino acids. Germline lookup yields CDR1 SGHDT and CDR2 YYEEEE. The CDR3 spells CASSDGQGLNSPLHF. As DNA, the CDR3 is TGTGCCAGCAGCGACGGACAGGGTTTGAATTCACCCCTCCACTTT. Variable domain in full (rest from reference TRBV5-6 and TRBJ1-6): DAGVTQSPTHLIKTRGQQVTLRCSPKSGHDTVSWYQQALGQGPQFIFQYYEEEERQRGNFPDRFSGHQFPNYSSELNVNALLLGDSALYLCASSDGQGLNSPLHFGNGTRLTVT.

The rearrangement joins TRBV15 to TRBJ2-3; 12 bases fit TRBD1. The length of the CDR3 is 21 residues. The germline V gene encodes CDR1 LNHNV and CDR2 YYDKDF (reference sequence). With 3 bases clipped from V and 4 bases from J, the junction kept 20 bases outside the gene matches. The CDR3 DNA reads TGTGCCACCAGCAGTCAACCGCCGGGACAGGGGGCTTTTGCGTCGGCAGATACGCAGTATTTT. Its translation is CATSSQPPGQGAFASADTQYF.

The rearrangement joins TRBV27 to TRBJ2-1, with D hard to call. The V and J ends lost 4 bases and 0 bases respectively, with 4 bases between them. The CDR3 has 13 amino acids. Per the germline V gene, CDR1 is MNHEY and CDR2 is SMNVEV (reference sequence). This CDR3 is CASSYLSYNEQFF. The CDR3 DNA is TGTGCCAGCAGTTATCTCTCCTACAATGAGCAGTTCTTC.

V and J are TRBV10-1 and TRBJ2-3, with D possibly TRBD2 on 5 matching bases. The CDR3 spans 13 residues. V was clipped by 8 bases and J by 0 bases, with 9 bases between them. CDR1 is WNHNN, CDR2 SYGVQD, per germline (reference sequence). The CDR3 reads CASRAGSTDTQYF. The CDR3 bases are TGCGCCAGCCGGGCGGGTAGCACAGATACGCAGTATTTT.

This sequence joins TRBV19 and TRBJ1-6; 7 bases match TRBD1. The ends lost 6 bases at V and 13 bases at J; junction bases unmatched: 15. The CDR3 is 15 residues long. The germline gives CDR1 LNHDA, CDR2 SQIVND (reference sequence). The CDR3: CASRTTPGDSPPLHF. As DNA, the CDR3 is TGTGCCAGTAGAACCACGCCCGGGGACAGCCCTCCCCTCCACTTT.

This sequence joins TRBV10-3 and TRBJ2-2, with D tentatively TRBD1 (5 bases). V was cut by 8 bases and J by 3 bases, with 13 bases left in between. This CDR3 contains 14 residues. Germline V gives CDR1 ENHRY, CDR2 SYGVKD. For the CDR3, the DNA is TGTGCCATCCGACCGGACACCTACACCGGGGAGCTGTTTTTT. Translated: CAIRPDTYTGELFF.

The chain recombines TRBV12-5 with TRBJ1-5, with D possibly matching TRBD1 (5 bases). Germline V gives CDR1 LGHNT, CDR2 FRNRAP. V was shortened by 0 bases and J by 2 bases, with 17 bases between the two germline ends. The CDR3 extends over 18 amino acids. CDR3 bases: TGTGCTAGTGGTTTGGTACATGGGGGGGGAGTAGGCAATCAGCCCCAGCATTTT. This translates into CASGLVHGGGVGNQPQHF.

The chain has TRBV11-2 and TRBJ2-1; 7 positions agree with TRBD1. This CDR3 comprises 16 residues. V was clipped by 5 bases and J by 8 bases; unmatched bases: 15. CDR1 is SGHAT and CDR2 is FQNNGV in the germline V gene. The CDR3 here is CASSRPNPTGRHEQFF. As DNA, the CDR3 is TGTGCCAGCAGCCGACCGAACCCGACAGGGAGACATGAGCAGTTCTTC.

This clone was seen only once. In nucleotides, the CDR3 is TGTGCCAGCAGTCCCCCGGGGACTGAAGCTTTCTTT. Protein product: CASSPPGTEAFF. The chain uses TRBV6-5 and TRBJ1-1; no reliable D call. V was trimmed by 5 bases and J by 5 bases, leaving 9 bases between them. The CDR3 is made up of 12 amino acids. Germline V CDR1 and CDR2: MNHEY, SVGAGI.

The chain has TRBV5-4 and TRBJ1-1; 7 positions agree with TRBD1. CDR3 size: 12 residues. Germline V gene sequence: CDR1 SGHNT, CDR2 YYREEE (reference sequence). V lost 0 bases and J lost 10; bases outside the gene matches: 3. For the CDR3, the DNA is TGTGCCAGCAGCTTGGAGGGGGCGAGAGCTTTCTTT. Translating it yields CASSLEGARAFF.

This chain links TRBV23-1 with TRBJ2-2; 10 bases agree with TRBD1. TRBV23-1 is given ORF status, its function remaining uncertain. This CDR3 is built from 16 residues. V shed 2 bases, J shed 5 bases, and the junction held 5 bases outside the gene matches. In DNA, the CDR3 is TGCGCCAGCAGTCAAAGAGGGACAGGGGAAACCGGGGAGCTGTTTTTT. Protein: CASSQRGTGETGELFF.

The chain recombines TRBV6-1 with TRBJ1-4; TRBD1 might be the D (6 bases). CDR3 length: 12 amino acids. Germline values: CDR1 MNHNS, CDR2 SASEGT. The V end lost 10 bases, the J end lost 8 bases, and 14 bases lay between the germline ends. The chain's CDR3 is CATSGVREKLFF. The CDR3 DNA is TGTGCCACCTCAGGGGTCCGAGAAAAACTGTTTTTT.

The chain employs TRBV5-1 and TRBJ2-5; tentative D call: TRBD1 (5 bases). The V gene's germline CDR1 is SGHRS and CDR2 YFSETQ. The CDR3 has 13 residues. Trimming removed 4 bases from V and 2 bases from J, with 9 bases in between. The CDR3 DNA is TGCGCCAGCAGCGGACACCTACAAGAGACCCAGTACTTC. It codes for CASSGHLQETQYF.

CDR3 bases: TGTGCCAGCAGCGGGCGGCTCAATGAGCAGTTCTTC. This encodes CASSGRLNEQFF. The chain carries TRBV9 and TRBJ2-1; D ambiguous. Germline V gene lookup returns CDR1 SGDLS and CDR2 YYNGEE. The CDR3 spans 12 residues. Deletions cut 3 bases from V and 6 bases from J, with 7 bases between.

The chain carries TRBV6-6 and TRBJ1-1; 7 bases match TRBD1. The CDR3 totals 15 residues. The V gene end was trimmed by 5 bases and the J gene end by 5 bases; junction bases not matched to a gene: 11. Germline values: CDR1 MNHNY, CDR2 SVGAGI (reference sequence). The CDR3 region has the DNA TGTGCCAGCAGTAAACCCGGACAGGAGGAAACTGAAGCTTTCTTT. As protein: CASSKPGQEETEAFF.

This chain joins TRBV12-5 and TRBJ2-3; unclear D gene. This CDR3 region has 13 residues. CDR1 LGHNT and CDR2 FRNRAP come from the germline V gene. The V end lost 4 bases, the J end lost 1 base, and 6 bases lay between the germline ends. In DNA, the CDR3 is TGTGCTAGTGGTTCCCCGGGCACAGATACGCAGTATTTT. Amino acids: CASGSPGTDTQYF.

This clone has a single count. The V gene is TRBV5-1, the J gene TRBJ1-4, with 11 bases aligning to TRBD1. Germline values: CDR1 SGHRS, CDR2 YFSETQ. The V gene end was trimmed by 5 bases and the J gene end by 7 bases; junction bases not matched to a gene: 7. This CDR3 contains 15 residues. CDR3 residues: CASSSQGTGGEKLFF. CDR3 DNA: TGCGCCAGCAGTTCCCAAGGGACAGGGGGTGAAAAACTGTTTTTT.

The gene calls are TRBV7-9 and TRBJ2-2; no clear D gene. CDR3 length equals 13 residues. Germline CDR1 reads SEHNR; CDR2 reads FQNEAQ (reference sequence). Trimming removed 2 bases at V and 8 bases at J, with 9 bases between. CDR3 nucleotide sequence: TGTGCCAGCAGCTTACCTACGCGTGGGGAGCTGTTTTTT. Protein: CASSLPTRGELFF.

The chain couples TRBV9 to TRBJ2-7, with TRBD2 as a possible D gene (6 bases). V shed 4 bases and J shed 2 bases, with 22 bases lying between them. The CDR3 is 17 residues long. Looked up from germline, CDR1 is SGDLS and CDR2 is YYNGEE. In DNA, the CDR3 is TGTGCCAGCAGCCCGCGGGGAGGAACCGAGAACCCCTACGAGCAGTACTTC. It translates to CASSPRGGTENPYEQYF.